This T cell receptor beta chain is from a study of blood T cell repertoires in COVID-19. Using immunoSEQ multiplex PCR, the repertoire was profiled, and TCRdb retains in-frame clones only, with some absent. Of more than 200,000 clones in the sample, approximately 80% were seen once. This CDR3 spans 16 amino acids. Unmatched junction bases numbered 8, after V lost 4 bases and J lost 5 bases. CDR1 LGHNA and CDR2 YNFKEQ come from the germline V gene. The receptor was derived from a man in his 60s who had recovered from COVID-19. Sample: PBMCs or T cells enriched from blood (not recorded which). The chain employs TRBV4-2 and TRBJ2-2; 9 nucleotides align to TRBD2. This CDR3 is CASSLDPGLATGELFF. CDR3 DNA sequence: TGTGCCAGCAGCCTAGACCCGGGACTAGCAACCGGGGAGCTGTTTTTT.